Following are 11 T cell receptor beta chains from one sample sequenced in a study of T-cell memory formation after mild COVID-19. A single record per CDR3 protein comes from TCRdb applying MiXCR to the 5' RACE reads. The table lists some 600,000 distinct CDR3 sequences, 15% to 20% of them singletons. The sample consisted of PBMCs or a T cell subset sorted from them (not recorded which). The receptors were gathered from an adult woman who had mild COVID-19 (a few samples of this study predate the infection). Cell type and time point are not known.

This clonotype was seen only a few times. The chain combines TRBV6-1 with TRBJ1-2; 7 bases match TRBD1. This CDR3 region has 14 residues. Germline V gene lookup returns CDR1 MNHNS and CDR2 SASEGT. J lost 4 bases, V lost 6 bases, and 8 bases had no gene match. CDR3 in amino acids: CASSRDRGVYGYTF. In DNA, the CDR3 is TGTGCCAGCAGCCGGGACAGAGGAGTCTATGGCTACACCTTC.

This chain joins TRBV4-3 and TRBJ2-7; 9 nucleotides line up with TRBD1. J gave up 1 base and V 4 bases, and 8 bases lay outside the gene matches. The germline V gene encodes CDR1 LGHNA and CDR2 YSLEER. The CDR3 sequence is 16 residues long. The CDR3 reads CASSPSTGTGSYEQYF. CDR3 nucleotide sequence: TGCGCCAGCAGCCCCTCAACGGGGACAGGGTCCTACGAGCAGTACTTC.

V gene TRBV30 combines with J gene TRBJ2-7, with a weak D call TRBD1 (5 bases). V lost 4 bases to trimming and J lost 0 bases, with 7 bases between them. The CDR3 contains 12 residues. Germline CDR1 and CDR2: GTSNPN and SVGIG (reference sequence). CDR3: CAWKDISYEQYF. CDR3 in DNA: TGTGCCTGGAAGGACATCTCCTACGAGCAGTACTTC.

This clonotype was recorded a few times. The J gene is TRBJ2-7, the V gene TRBV6-4; D is ambiguous. Trimming pared 9 bases from V and 3 bases from J, leaving 12 bases between. The CDR3 spans 12 residues. The germline CDR1 and CDR2 sequences are MRHNA and SNTAGT. In nucleotides, the CDR3 is TGTGCCAGTTACCGGACGGTCTACGAGCAGTACTTC. Its translation is CASYRTVYEQYF.

This chain links TRBV21-1 with TRBJ1-1; no check of the table's D call, TRBD1, against the DNA was made. TRBV21-1 is tagged as a pseudogene. The CDR3 spans 19 residues. CDR3 nucleotides: TGTGCCAGCAGCAAAGCTACCCCCGGCACAGGGAGCATGAACACTGAAGCTTTCTTT. The encoded protein is CASSKATPGTGSMNTEAFF.

This chain joins TRBV7-2 and TRBJ1-1; D gene unclear. V lost 7 bases to trimming and J lost 3 bases, with 12 bases between them. The CDR3 covers 13 residues. Germline V CDR1 and CDR2: SGHTA, FQGNSA. CDR3: CASTNQWYTEAFF. CDR3 bases: TGTGCCAGCACCAATCAATGGTACACTGAAGCTTTCTTT. Combining the CDR3 with reference TRBV7-2 and TRBJ1-1 gives the whole variable domain GAGVSQSPSNKVTEKGKDVELRCDPISGHTALYWYRQSLGQGLEFLIYFQGNSAPDKSGLPSDRFSAERTGGSVSTLTIQRTQQEDSAVYLCASTNQWYTEAFFGQGTRLTVV.

There are a few counts of this clonotype. The J gene is TRBJ2-1, the V gene TRBV27; 10 positions match TRBD2. From germline, CDR1 is MNHEY and CDR2 SMNVEV (reference sequence). The CDR3 consists of 14 residues. J gave up 7 bases and V 7 bases, and 7 bases lay outside the gene matches. CDR3 protein: CASKVAGGANEQFF. The CDR3 region has the DNA TGTGCCAGCAAAGTAGCGGGGGGAGCAAATGAGCAGTTCTTC.

This clonotype was observed a few times. V gene TRBV7-8 combines with J gene TRBJ2-1, with 8 nucleotides matching TRBD2. The CDR3 covers 16 residues. Trimming cost V 5 bases and J 7 bases; bases outside gene matches: 13. The germline CDR1 and CDR2 sequences are SGHVS and FQNEAQ. The CDR3 nucleotides are TGTGCCAGCAGCACAATGACTAGCGACCCCTCAAATGAGCAGTTCTTC. As protein: CASSTMTSDPSNEQFF.

At least ten counts were recorded for this clonotype. The gene calls are TRBV6-5 and TRBJ2-7; no clear D. There are 13 residues in the CDR3. Trimming removed 6 bases at V and 3 bases at J, with 12 bases between. In germline, CDR1 is MNHEY, CDR2 SVGAGI. DNA of the CDR3: TGTGCCAGCAGGCTGACTGTAAACTACGAGCAGTACTTC. This gives the protein CASRLTVNYEQYF.

This clonotype was detected only a few times. The J gene is TRBJ2-3, the V gene TRBV7-9; no reliable D call. Trimming took off 1 base at V and 2 bases at J, with 10 bases between the two ends. CDR3 length: 15 amino acids. Germline V gene sequence: CDR1 SEHNR, CDR2 FQNEAQ (reference sequence). The CDR3 DNA follows: TGTGCCAGCAGCTTAGGCGCTCGATACACAGATACGCAGTATTTT. Translating it yields CASSLGARYTDTQYF.

This clonotype was detected ten times or more. The V and J genes are TRBV27 and TRBJ1-5; D possibly corresponds to TRBD1 (5 bases). The CDR3 length is 15 residues. The V end was cut by 5 bases, the J end by 4 bases, with 15 bases between. Looked up from germline, CDR1 is MNHEY and CDR2 is SMNVEV (reference sequence). The DNA of the CDR3 is TGTGCCAGCAGTCCCGTAGACAGTCGGAATCAGCCCCAGCATTTT. Its translation: CASSPVDSRNQPQHF.